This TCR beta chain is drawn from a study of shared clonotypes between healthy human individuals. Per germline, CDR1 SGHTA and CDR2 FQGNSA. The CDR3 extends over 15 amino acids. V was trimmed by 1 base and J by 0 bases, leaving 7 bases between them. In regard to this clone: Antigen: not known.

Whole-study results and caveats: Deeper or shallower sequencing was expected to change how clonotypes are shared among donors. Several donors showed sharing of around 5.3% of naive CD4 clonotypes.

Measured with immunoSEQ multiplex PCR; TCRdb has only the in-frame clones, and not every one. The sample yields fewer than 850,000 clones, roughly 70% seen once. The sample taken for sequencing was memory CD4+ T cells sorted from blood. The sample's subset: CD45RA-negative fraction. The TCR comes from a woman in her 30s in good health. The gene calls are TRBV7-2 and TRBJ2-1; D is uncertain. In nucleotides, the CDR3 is TGTGCCAGCAGCTTAGACGCTAGCTCCTACAATGAGCAGTTCTTC. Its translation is CASSLDASSYNEQFF.